One and the same sample provided the 25 T cell receptor beta chains below, sequenced in a study of blood T cell repertoires in COVID-19. Generated by immunoSEQ multiplex PCR, the TCRdb table keeps only in-frame clones and is missing some. The repertoire has roughly 160,000 clones, about 90% of them found once; the top ten carry more than 6.5%. Sequenced material: PBMCs or T cells enriched from blood (not recorded which). Receptors were obtained from a woman aged 50 to 65 who had recovered from COVID-19.

The chain recombines TRBV19 with TRBJ1-6; D might be TRBD1 (5 bases). The germline V gene has CDR1 LNHDA and CDR2 SQIVND (reference sequence). This CDR3 has 14 residues. V shed 6 bases and J shed 7 bases, with 13 bases lying between them. The CDR3 here is CASRPGGSNSPLHF. In DNA, the CDR3 is TGTGCCAGTAGACCCGGGGGAAGCAATTCACCCCTCCACTTT. Full variable domain (outside the CDR3, taken from reference TRBV19 and TRBJ1-6): DGGITQSPKYLFRKEGQNVTLSCEQNLNHDAMYWYRQDPGQGLRLIYYSQIVNDFQKGDIAEGYSVSREKKESFPLTVTSAQKNPTAFYLCASRPGGSNSPLHFGNGTRLTVT.

V is TRBV7-9 and J is TRBJ2-7, with D possibly matching TRBD1 (6 bases). The V gene's germline CDR1 is SEHNR and CDR2 FQNEAQ (reference sequence). CDR3 length: 17 residues. V shed 0 bases and J shed 1 base, with 16 bases lying between them. The DNA for the CDR3 is TGTGCCAGCAGCTTAGCCATTCAGGTACAGGGATCCTACGAGCAGTACTTC. Translated, it gives CASSLAIQVQGSYEQYF. Looking up the rest from reference TRBV7-9 and TRBJ2-7 gives the full variable domain: DTGVSQNPRHKITKRGQNVTFRCDPISEHNRLYWYRQTLGQGPEFLTYFQNEAQLEKSRLLSDRFSAERPKGSFSTLEIQRTEQGDSAMYLCASSLAIQVQGSYEQYFGPGTRLTVT.

This clone was seen only once. The chain uses TRBV9 and TRBJ1-3; 11 bases fit TRBD1. Germline CDR1 and CDR2: SGDLS and YYNGEE. CDR3 size: 17 residues. J lost 4 bases, V lost 3 bases, and 9 bases had no gene match. CDR3 sequence (DNA): TGTGCCAGCAGCGGGATAGGACAGGGGGCTGGGGGAAACACCATATATTTT. Residues: CASSGIGQGAGGNTIYF. Drawing the rest from reference TRBV9 and TRBJ1-3, the complete variable domain is DSGVTQTPKHLITATGQRVTLRCSPRSGDLSVYWYQQSLDQGLQFLIQYYNGEERAKGNILERFSAQQFPDLHSELNLSSLELGDSALYFCASSGIGQGAGGNTIYFGEGSWLTVV.

This chain links TRBV6-2 or TRBV6-3 with TRBJ2-2; a weak D match, TRBD1 (6 bases). The CDR3 sequence is 16 residues long. The ends were cut back, 0 bases at V and 6 bases at J, with 14 bases in the middle. Germline CDR1 MNHEY, CDR2 SVGEGT. CDR3 nucleotide sequence: TGTGCCAGCAGTTACTCTTCCAGGGCAGGGGCCGGGGAGCTGTTTTTT. This gives the protein CASSYSSRAGAGELFF.

The genes are TRBV4-2 and TRBJ2-2, with 9 bases aligning to TRBD1. CDR1 is LGHNA, CDR2 YNFKEQ, per germline. Trimming took 4 bases from V and 4 from J; bases not matched to a gene: 7. The CDR3 totals 16 residues. The CDR3: CASSRRDRVGTGELFF. DNA for the CDR3: TGTGCCAGCAGCCGCCGGGACAGGGTGGGCACCGGGGAGCTGTTTTTT.

This clone has a single count. The chain couples TRBV11-3 to TRBJ2-5; TRBD1 is a possible D gene (6 bases). This CDR3 region has 17 residues. V lost 1 base and J lost 1, with 16 bases in between. Germline V lookup: CDR1 SGHNT, CDR2 YENEEA. In nucleotides, the CDR3 is TGTGCCAGCAGCTTAGGAATTTGGGGGCAGGGCCAAGAGACCCAGTACTTC. Translation gives CASSLGIWGQGQETQYF.

The chain links TRBV28 to TRBJ1-2; the match to TRBD1 covers 11 bases. J gave up 3 bases and V 4 bases, and 4 bases lay outside the gene matches. CDR3 length: 15 residues. Germline V gene data show CDR1 as MDHEN and CDR2 as SYDVKM. In nucleotides, the CDR3 is TGTGCCAGCAGTTCCCCGGGACAGGGGGACTATGGCTACACCTTC. This translates into CASSSPGQGDYGYTF.

Only one count was recorded for this clone. This sequence joins TRBV21-1 and TRBJ1-6; the table names TRBD1, a call not compared with the DNA. TRBV21-1 is assigned pseudogene status. The CDR3 covers 17 residues. The CDR3 bases are TGTGCCAGCAGCCCCGCCGGCAGGGGGCTGGGGACTTCACCCCTCCACTTT. Amino acid sequence: CASSPAGRGLGTSPLHF.

V usage is TRBV10-3 and J usage is TRBJ2-2, with TRBD1 identical over 7 bases. V shed 1 base and J 4 bases; nucleotides not matched to a gene: 9. The CDR3 has 17 amino acids. Germline values: CDR1 ENHRY, CDR2 SYGVKD. The CDR3 bases are TGTGCCATCAGTGAGTGGGGCCGGGACAGTACCACCGGGGAGCTGTTTTTT. This codes for CAISEWGRDSTTGELFF.

The chain employs TRBV27 and TRBJ2-7; 10 nucleotides match TRBD2. Germline V gives CDR1 MNHEY, CDR2 SMNVEV (reference sequence). Trimming at V came to 10 bases and at J to 5 bases, leaving 8 bases not matched to a gene. This CDR3 has 13 residues. CDR3: CATQPSGRNEQYF. In nucleotides, the CDR3 is TGTGCCACTCAACCTAGCGGGAGAAACGAGCAGTACTTC.

The CDR3 coding sequence is TGCAGCGTTGCTGGCGGGGGAGGAAACACTGAAGCTTTCTTT. This sequence encodes CSVAGGGGNTEAFF. The V gene is TRBV29-1, the J gene TRBJ1-1, with D possibly being TRBD1 (5 bases). Germline CDR1 SQVTM, CDR2 ANQGSEA. V gave up 4 bases and J gave up 2 bases, with 14 bases separating them. The CDR3 loop spans 14 amino acids.

CDR3 bases: TGTGCCTGGAGTACCCCAGGGGACTATAATTCACCCCTCCACTTT. Protein: CAWSTPGDYNSPLHF. This rearrangement joins TRBV30 to TRBJ1-6; D is perhaps TRBD1 (6 bases). The V end was cut by 2 bases, the J end by 3 bases, with 11 bases between. This CDR3 is 15 amino acids long. Germline CDR1 GTSNPN, CDR2 SVGIG (reference sequence).

J is TRBJ1-1 and V is TRBV7-2; D possibly corresponds to TRBD1 (5 bases). Germline V gene sequence: CDR1 SGHTA, CDR2 FQGNSA. The length of the CDR3 is 15 residues. Deletions cut 1 base from V and 1 base from J, with 10 bases between. The CDR3 region is CASSLGKDKNTEAFF. The CDR3 DNA is TGTGCCAGCAGCTTAGGGAAGGACAAGAACACTGAAGCTTTCTTT.

V is TRBV27 and J is TRBJ2-1; the match to TRBD2 covers 8 bases. CDR1 and CDR2 (germline): MNHEY, SMNVEV (reference sequence). Unmatched junction bases numbered 12, after V lost 7 bases and J lost 7 bases. This CDR3 is 15 amino acids long. In DNA form, the CDR3 reads TGTGCCAGCATCAAACCGGGACTAGGAAATAATGAGCAGTTCTTC. This translates into CASIKPGLGNNEQFF.

The genes are TRBV5-4 and TRBJ1-1, with a weak D call TRBD1 (6 bases). The CDR3 has 15 residues. CDR1 is SGHNT and CDR2 is YYREEE in the germline V gene (reference sequence). V lost 0 bases to trimming and J lost 0 bases, with 9 bases between them. CDR3 nucleotides: TGTGCCAGCAGCTTGGGCCAGGGGCTGAACACTGAAGCTTTCTTT. This encodes CASSLGQGLNTEAFF.

The V gene is TRBV5-1, the J gene TRBJ2-5, with 8 nucleotides matching TRBD1. Germline loops: CDR1 SGHRS, CDR2 YFSETQ. This CDR3 has 14 amino acids. The J segment lost 2 bases and the V segment lost 2 bases, leaving 2 bases of the junction unmatched. The CDR3 protein is CASSFTGGQETQYF. CDR3 sequence (DNA): TGCGCCAGCAGCTTCACAGGGGGTCAAGAGACCCAGTACTTC.

The chain links TRBV7-9 to TRBJ1-4; the match to TRBD1 covers 8 bases. The length of the CDR3 is 15 residues. The junction had 12 bases not matched to a gene; V was cut back by 5 bases and J by 10 bases. Germline V gives CDR1 SEHNR, CDR2 FQNEAQ (reference sequence). CDR3 DNA sequence: TGTGCCAGCAGCAGCGGACAGGGTGATTTGTTAAAACTGTTTTTT. Its translation is CASSSGQGDLLKLFF.

The chain recombines TRBV5-1 with TRBJ2-7; 9 positions agree with TRBD1. V gave up 3 bases and J gave up 3 bases; unmatched junction bases: 7. CDR1 and CDR2 (germline): SGHRS, YFSETQ. The CDR3 consists of 15 residues. CDR3 residues: CASSWNGQGRYEQYF. The CDR3 DNA follows: TGCGCCAGCAGCTGGAACGGACAGGGGCGCTACGAGCAGTACTTC. Full variable domain (remainder filled in from reference TRBV5-1 and TRBJ2-7): KAGVTQTPRYLIKTRGQQVTLSCSPISGHRSVSWYQQTPGQGLQFLFEYFSETQRNKGNFPGRFSGRQFSNSRSEMNVSTLELGDSALYLCASSWNGQGRYEQYFGPGTRLTVT.

This clone is a singleton in its sample. J is TRBJ2-1 and V is TRBV29-1, with unresolved D. CDR1 and CDR2 (germline): SQVTM, ANQGSEA. CDR3 length equals 13 residues. V dropped 3 bases and J dropped 0 bases, with 6 bases sitting between them. CDR3 residues: CSVDKSSYNEQFF. CDR3 bases: TGCAGCGTTGACAAGAGCTCCTACAATGAGCAGTTCTTC.

As for this clone: Its ends do not fully match the called genes, so a read error is possible. The genes are TRBV14 and TRBJ2-1; 8 nucleotides line up with TRBD1. Germline CDR1 and CDR2: SGHDN and FVKESK. The CDR3 is 12 residues long. The CDR3 region is CASSQPRGLLLF. DNA of the CDR3: TGTGCCAGCAGCCAACCCAGGGGGCTCTTGCTCTTC.

This clone showed up just once. The chain combines TRBV28 with TRBJ1-5; 9 positions match TRBD1. CDR3 size: 15 residues. The V segment lost 5 bases and the J segment 3 bases; nucleotides outside the gene matches: 5. CDR1 and CDR2 (germline): MDHEN, SYDVKM. CDR3 bases: TGTGCCAGCAGTCCTGGGACAGGGCCCAATCAGCCCCAGCATTTT. This codes for CASSPGTGPNQPQHF.

The CDR3 region is CASSPRALAGGNEQFF. CDR3 coding DNA: TGTGCCAGCAGCCCCAGGGCCCTAGCGGGAGGCAATGAGCAGTTCTTC. The gene calls are TRBV7-2 and TRBJ2-1; 11 bases are a match to TRBD2. Germline V gene lookup returns CDR1 SGHTA and CDR2 FQGNSA. The CDR3 length is 16 residues. V shed 5 bases, J shed 6 bases, and the junction held 9 bases outside the gene matches.

V is TRBV9 and J is TRBJ2-1; 9 bases line up with TRBD2. This CDR3 is built from 14 residues. CDR1 is SGDLS and CDR2 is YYNGEE in the germline V gene. The trim removed 4 bases at V and 5 bases at J, leaving 4 bases unmatched. CDR3: CASSFSGSHNEQFF. DNA of the CDR3: TGTGCCAGCAGCTTTAGCGGGAGCCACAATGAGCAGTTCTTC. Together with reference TRBV9 and TRBJ2-1, the CDR3 gives the full variable domain: DSGVTQTPKHLITATGQRVTLRCSPRSGDLSVYWYQQSLDQGLQFLIQYYNGEERAKGNILERFSAQQFPDLHSELNLSSLELGDSALYFCASSFSGSHNEQFFGPGTRLTVL.

The CDR3 nucleotides read TGTGCCAGCAGCGTGTGGAGCGGGAGCTACAATGAGCAGTTCTTC. Translating gives CASSVWSGSYNEQFF. This chain uses TRBV9 with TRBJ2-1; 8 bases match TRBD2. The V segment lost 2 bases and the J segment 3 bases; nucleotides outside the gene matches: 4. The V gene's germline CDR1 is SGDLS and CDR2 YYNGEE. The CDR3 loop spans 15 amino acids.

This clone was seen a single time. The gene calls are TRBV14 and TRBJ1-1, with 9 bases that match TRBD1. Per the germline V gene, CDR1 is SGHDN and CDR2 is FVKESK. This CDR3 has 17 amino acids. The J segment lost 3 bases and the V segment lost 0 bases, leaving 8 bases of the junction unmatched. The CDR3 DNA reads as TGTGCCAGCAGCCAAGATTACGGGACAGGGATCTACACTGAAGCTTTCTTT. Residues: CASSQDYGTGIYTEAFF.